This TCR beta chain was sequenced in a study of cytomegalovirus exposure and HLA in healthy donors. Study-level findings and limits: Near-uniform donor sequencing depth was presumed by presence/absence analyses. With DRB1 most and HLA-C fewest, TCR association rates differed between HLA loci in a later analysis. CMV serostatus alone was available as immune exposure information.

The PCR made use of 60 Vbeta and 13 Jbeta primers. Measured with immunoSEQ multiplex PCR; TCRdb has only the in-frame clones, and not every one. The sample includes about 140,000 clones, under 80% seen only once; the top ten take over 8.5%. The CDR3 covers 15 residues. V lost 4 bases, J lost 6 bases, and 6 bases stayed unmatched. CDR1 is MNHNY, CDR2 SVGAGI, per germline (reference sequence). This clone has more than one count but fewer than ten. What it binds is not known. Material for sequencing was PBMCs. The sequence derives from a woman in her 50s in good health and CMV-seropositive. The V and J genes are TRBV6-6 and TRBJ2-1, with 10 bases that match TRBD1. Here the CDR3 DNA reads TGTGCCAGCAGTTTCGGTGGACAGGGGGTCAATGAGCAGTTCTTC. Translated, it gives CASSFGGQGVNEQFF.